These T cell receptor beta chains were read from a single sample in a study of cytomegalovirus exposure and HLA in healthy donors. Produced via immunoSEQ multiplex PCR; TCRdb's table is partial and in-frame only. The table lists 150,000 to 200,000 clones, around four fifths of them singletons. Material: PBMCs. These receptors were obtained from a female donor in good health and CMV-seronegative. Both conserved end residues are part of each CDR3. Each record gives: V gene, J gene, D gene, clone size, CDR3 DNA, CDR3 protein. The D gene is left open where the match is weak. A clone size is listed for some rows: how often the clone was seen (once, few, many), or a class if it is expanded.

TRBV29-1	TRBJ2-7	NA	NA	TGCAGCGTTGAAGATCGGGGGGCAGGCGAGCAGTACTTC	CSVEDRGAGEQYF
TRBV29-1	TRBJ1-5	NA	few	TGCAGCGCCTTGTCAGGGGGCAATCAGCCCCAGCATTTT	CSALSGGNQPQHF
TRBV7-9	TRBJ2-1	TRBD2	few	TGTGCCAGCAGGTTACCTAGCGGGAGCGATCCGTACAATGAGCAGTTCTTC	CASRLPSGSDPYNEQFF
TRBV7-3	TRBJ2-3	TRBD1	NA	TGTGCCAGCAGCTACGGGACAGGGTTAGATACGCAGTATTTT	CASSYGTGLDTQYF
TRBV28	TRBJ2-7	TRBD1	NA	TGTGCCAGCAGTTTAGGACAGGGGGCCTACGAGCAGTACTTC	CASSLGQGAYEQYF
TRBV30	TRBJ1-4	NA	NA	TGTGCCTGGAGTACGGGAGCTAATGAAAAACTGTTTTTT	CAWSTGANEKLFF
TRBV6-4	TRBJ2-2	NA	few	TGTGCCAGCAGTCTCAGGGATGGCGGGGAGCTGTTTTTT	CASSLRDGGELFF
TRBV11-3	TRBJ1-1	NA	once	TGTGCCAGCAGCAAAGCGGGGGGCCCAGCTTTCTTT	CASSKAGGPAFF
TRBV19	TRBJ2-2	TRBD2	NA	TGTGCCACTTTACCGGGACTAGCCGCCGCCGGGGAGCTGTTTTTT	CATLPGLAAAGELFF
TRBV28	TRBJ1-1	NA	NA	TGTGCCAGCAGTTTATACGGGACACCCACTGAAGCTTTCTTT	CASSLYGTPTEAFF
TRBV7-2	TRBJ2-7	TRBD1	NA	TGTGCCAGCAGCTTAGAGGGACAGGGAGGGTACGAGCAGTACTTC	CASSLEGQGGYEQYF
TRBV7-3	TRBJ2-1	NA	once	TGTGCCAGCAGCCCGACTACCTACAATGAGCAGTTCTTC	CASSPTTYNEQFF
TRBV18	TRBJ2-7	NA	NA	TGTGCCAGCTCACTAACAGACGAGCAGTACTTC	CASSLTDEQYF
TRBV20-1	TRBJ1-1	NA	NA	TGCAGGGAAGAGCGGGCCGAAGCTTTCTTT	CREERAEAFF
TRBV9	TRBJ2-7	TRBD2	NA	TGTGCCATCAGGGGTAGCGGGAGATGGACCTCTTACGAGCAGTACTTC	CAIRGSGRWTSYEQYF
TRBV28	TRBJ1-4	NA	NA	TGTGCCAGCAGTAGCACAGGGACCAGAACTAATGAAAAACTGTTTTTT	CASSSTGTRTNEKLFF
TRBV28	TRBJ1-5	TRBD1	few	TGTGCCAGCAGACTGGACAGGGACTATAGCAATCAGCCCCAGCATTTT	CASRLDRDYSNQPQHF
TRBV19	TRBJ1-2	TRBD1	NA	TGTGCCAGTACCCCGGGACAGGGCTTCGGCTACACCTTC	CASTPGQGFGYTF
TRBV10-1	TRBJ2-1	NA	NA	TGCGCCAGCAGTGATGCCAGTTACAATGAGCAGTTCTTC	CASSDASYNEQFF
TRBV30	TRBJ2-3	NA	NA	TGTGCCTGGAGTGCTAGCAGCACAGATACGCAGTATTTT	CAWSASSTDTQYF
TRBV25-1	TRBJ2-5	NA	NA	TGTGCCAGCAGTGAAGGCCCAAAGACCCAGTACTTC	CASSEGPKTQYF
TRBV20-1	TRBJ2-1	NA	few	TGCAGTGCTAGAGCTAGCTTAGAGCAGTTCTTC	CSARASLEQFF
TRBV5-4	TRBJ2-1	TRBD2	NA	TGTGCCAGCAGCCTGCTAGCGGGAGGAGGTAATGAGCAGTTCTTC	CASSLLAGGGNEQFF
TRBV13	TRBJ2-1	NA	NA	TGTGCCAGCAGCTTTTATAGTGAGCAGTTCTTC	CASSFYSEQFF
TRBV7-9	TRBJ2-1	NA	NA	TGTGCCAGCAGCTTAGCGGGTCTAGCCGAGCCCCAGTTCTTC	CASSLAGLAEPQFF
TRBV7-2	TRBJ1-1	TRBD1	once	TGTGCCAGCAAGGGACAGAAGAACACTGAAGCTTTCTTT	CASKGQKNTEAFF
TRBV11-2	TRBJ2-2	NA	NA	TGTGCCAGCAGCCCCCCTGGGGAGCTGTTTTTT	CASSPPGELFF
TRBV2	TRBJ1-4	NA	NA	TGTGCCAGCAGTGAAGCTGCCGGGGGGGGGCGCGAAAAACTGTTTTTT	CASSEAAGGGREKLFF
TRBV2	TRBJ2-2	NA	NA	TGTGCCAGCAGGGTAGGCCTACAGTACACCGGGGAGCTGTTTTTT	CASRVGLQYTGELFF
TRBV27	TRBJ1-3	TRBD1	NA	TGTGCCAGCAGGAGGGGGCTTGGAAACACCATATATTTT	CASRRGLGNTIYF
TRBV6-4	TRBJ2-1	NA	medium-sized	TGTGCCAGCAGTGACGAGGGATCCTACAATGAGCAGTTCTTC	CASSDEGSYNEQFF
TRBV7-6	TRBJ1-6	NA	NA	TGTGCCAGCAGCTTAGATGGGCGAAGCTCCTATAATTCACCCCTCCACTTT	CASSLDGRSSYNSPLHF
TRBV28	TRBJ2-7	TRBD1	NA	TGTGCCAGCAGTTCAGTCGTATCCGGGACAGGGGCCTACGAGCAGTACTTC	CASSSVVSGTGAYEQYF
TRBV7-2	TRBJ2-6	NA	NA	TGTGCCAGCAGCCACGACAGCTCTGGGGCCAACGTCCTGACTTTC	CASSHDSSGANVLTF
TRBV4-1	TRBJ2-7	NA	few	TGCGCCAGCAGCCACACCACAGGGTTCGACGAGCAGTACTTC	CASSHTTGFDEQYF
TRBV5-6	TRBJ1-2	NA	NA	TGTGCCAGCAGCTGGCCTTGGGGGGCTAACTATGGCTACACCTTC	CASSWPWGANYGYTF
TRBV28	TRBJ1-5	TRBD1	NA	TGTGCCAGCAGCTCGGGACAGGGAGATCAGCCCCAGCATTTT	CASSSGQGDQPQHF
TRBV5-1	TRBJ1-5	NA	NA	TGCGCCAGCAGCTTAGGTTCGGATGGGGGGGGACAGCCCCAGCATTTT	CASSLGSDGGGQPQHF
TRBV7-9	TRBJ1-5	TRBD1	NA	TGTGCCAGCAGCTCCTGGGACAGCCTGGGGCCCCAGCATTTT	CASSSWDSLGPQHF
TRBV28	TRBJ1-3	TRBD1	NA	TGTGCCAGCCACACCTCGACAGGGAGTTTGGCTGGAAACACCATATATTTT	CASHTSTGSLAGNTIYF
TRBV7-2	TRBJ2-5	TRBD2	NA	TGTGCCAGCAGCTCCCGGGGTAGCGGGGGGAAGACCCAGTACTTC	CASSSRGSGGKTQYF
TRBV28	TRBJ2-5	NA	NA	TGTGCCAGCAGTTTCTGGGGAGGAGAGCAGTACTTC	CASSFWGGEQYF
TRBV4-3	TRBJ2-1	TRBD2	NA	TGCGCCAGCAGCCAGGCTAGCGGGGGGGCCGGGCACAATGAGCAGTTCTTC	CASSQASGGAGHNEQFF
TRBV12-5	TRBJ1-1	TRBD1	NA	TGTGCTAGTGGCGCGGGACAGGGGAACACTGAAGCTTTCTTT	CASGAGQGNTEAFF
TRBV9	TRBJ1-2	NA	NA	TGTGCCAGCCTGTACGGTAACTATGGCTACACCTTC	CASLYGNYGYTF
TRBV15	TRBJ2-2	TRBD2	NA	TGTGCCACCAGCAAGACGGGACTAGCGGGGGGGACGAACACCGGGGAGCTGTTTTTT	CATSKTGLAGGTNTGELFF
TRBV19	TRBJ1-1	NA	NA	TGTGCCAGTAGTGAGGGGGGGGGACCGACTGAAGCTTTCTTT	CASSEGGGPTEAFF